The T cell receptor beta chain under discussion was sequenced for a study of vaccination and CD4 T cells after COVID-19. Study in general: Post-vaccine sample collection happened at a median of 72 days after dose two, ranging 14 to 241.

Study-wide results and caveats: Early timepoints after natural infection were not analyzed in these convalescent patients. It was observed that, in convalescent patients, a median about 86% of reactive clones arose only post-vaccination.

This clonotype has just a few counts. Its antigen remains unidentified. The junction departs from germline at one end; a sequencing error may be responsible. CDR3 length equals 13 residues. The germline V gene has CDR1 DFQATT and CDR2 SNEGSKA (reference sequence). TCRdb re-analysed the PCR reads in MiXCR, keeping a single row per CDR3 protein. The sample includes 25,000 or so distinct CDR3 sequences, 45% to 55% of them seen just once. V is TRBV20-1 and J is TRBJ1-5, with D perhaps matching TRBD1 (5 bases). The sequencing used CD4+ T cells from blood, collected before SARS-CoV-2 vaccination. This TCR came from a human donor who had recovered from COVID-19. This CDR3 reads CSARGGAQQPQHF. The CDR3, as DNA: TGCAGTGCCAGAGGCGGGGCCCAGCAGCCCCAGCATTTT.